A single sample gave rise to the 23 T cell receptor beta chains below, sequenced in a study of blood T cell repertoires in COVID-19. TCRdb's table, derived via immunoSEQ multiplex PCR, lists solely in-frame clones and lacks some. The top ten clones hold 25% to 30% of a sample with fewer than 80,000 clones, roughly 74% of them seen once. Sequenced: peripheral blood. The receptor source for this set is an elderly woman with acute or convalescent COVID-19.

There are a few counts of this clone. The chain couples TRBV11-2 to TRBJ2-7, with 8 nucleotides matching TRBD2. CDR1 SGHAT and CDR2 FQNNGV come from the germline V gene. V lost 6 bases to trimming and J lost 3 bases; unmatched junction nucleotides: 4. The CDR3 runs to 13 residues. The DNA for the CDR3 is TGTGCCAGCAGTCCGGGACTAGACTACGAGCAGTACTTC. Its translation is CASSPGLDYEQYF.

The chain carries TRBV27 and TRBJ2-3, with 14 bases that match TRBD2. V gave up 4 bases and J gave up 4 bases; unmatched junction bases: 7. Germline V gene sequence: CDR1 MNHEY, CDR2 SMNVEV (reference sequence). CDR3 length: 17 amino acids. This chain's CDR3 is CASSYAGTSGSADTQYF. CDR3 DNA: TGTGCCAGCAGTTATGCCGGGACTAGCGGGAGTGCAGATACGCAGTATTTT.

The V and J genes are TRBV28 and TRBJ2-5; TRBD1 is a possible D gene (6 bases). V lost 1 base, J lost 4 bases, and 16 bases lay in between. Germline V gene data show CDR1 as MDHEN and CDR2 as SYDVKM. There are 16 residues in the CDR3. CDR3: CASSLYQGKFTETQYF. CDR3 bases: TGTGCCAGCAGTTTATATCAGGGGAAGTTTACAGAGACCCAGTACTTC.

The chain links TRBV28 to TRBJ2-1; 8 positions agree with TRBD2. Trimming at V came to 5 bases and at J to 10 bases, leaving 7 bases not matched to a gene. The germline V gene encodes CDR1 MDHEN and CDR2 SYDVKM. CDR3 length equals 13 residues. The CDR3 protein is CASSPRLATEQFF. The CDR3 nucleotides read TGTGCCAGCAGTCCCCGACTAGCGACAGAGCAGTTCTTC.

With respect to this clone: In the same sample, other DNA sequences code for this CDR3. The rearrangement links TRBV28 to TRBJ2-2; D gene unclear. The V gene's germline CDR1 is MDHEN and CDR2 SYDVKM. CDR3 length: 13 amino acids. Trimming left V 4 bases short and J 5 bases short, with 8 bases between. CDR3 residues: CASSSPGTGELFF. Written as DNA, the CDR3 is TGTGCCAGCAGTTCACCCGGGACCGGGGAGCTGTTTTTT.

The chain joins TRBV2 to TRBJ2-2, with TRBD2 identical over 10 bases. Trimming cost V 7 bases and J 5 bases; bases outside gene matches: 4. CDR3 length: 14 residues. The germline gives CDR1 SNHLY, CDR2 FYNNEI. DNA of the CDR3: TGTGCCAGCAAGCTAGCGGGAGAGACCGGGGAGCTGTTTTTT. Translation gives CASKLAGETGELFF.

The CDR3 nucleotides read TGTGCCACGACGGGGACAGGGGGCTTTTCCAATCAGCCCCAGCATTTT. Translation gives CATTGTGGFSNQPQHF. The chain recombines TRBV19 with TRBJ1-5; 12 nucleotides line up with TRBD1. This CDR3 spans 16 amino acids. Per the germline V gene, CDR1 is LNHDA and CDR2 is SQIVND (reference sequence). V trimming: 10 bases; J trimming: 3 bases; junction bases outside the gene matches: 10. Variable domain in full (rest from reference TRBV19 and TRBJ1-5): DGGITQSPKYLFRKEGQNVTLSCEQNLNHDAMYWYRQDPGQGLRLIYYSQIVNDFQKGDIAEGYSVSREKKESFPLTVTSAQKNPTAFYLCATTGTGGFSNQPQHFGDGTRLSIL.

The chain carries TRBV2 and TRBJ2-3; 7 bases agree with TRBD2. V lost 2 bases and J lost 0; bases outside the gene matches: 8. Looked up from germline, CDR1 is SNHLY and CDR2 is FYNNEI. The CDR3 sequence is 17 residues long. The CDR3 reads CASSERGSGFSTDTQYF. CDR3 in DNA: TGTGCCAGCAGTGAAAGGGGTAGCGGGTTTAGCACAGATACGCAGTATTTT.

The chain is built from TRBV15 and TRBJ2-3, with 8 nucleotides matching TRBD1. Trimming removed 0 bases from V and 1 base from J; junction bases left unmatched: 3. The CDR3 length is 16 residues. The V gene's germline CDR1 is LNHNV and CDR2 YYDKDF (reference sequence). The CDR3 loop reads CATSRDRGRGTDTQYF. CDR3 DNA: TGTGCCACCAGCAGAGACAGGGGGCGCGGCACAGATACGCAGTATTTT.

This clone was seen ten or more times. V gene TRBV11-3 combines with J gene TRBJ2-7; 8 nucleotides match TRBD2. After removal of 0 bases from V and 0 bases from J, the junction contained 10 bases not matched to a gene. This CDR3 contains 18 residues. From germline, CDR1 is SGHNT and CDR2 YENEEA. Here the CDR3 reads CASSLEREGRLGSYEQYF. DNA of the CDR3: TGTGCCAGCAGCTTAGAACGGGAGGGCCGGTTGGGCTCCTACGAGCAGTACTTC. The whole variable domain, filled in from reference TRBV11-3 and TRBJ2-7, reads EAGVVQSPRYKIIEKKQPVAFWCNPISGHNTLYWYLQNLGQGPELLIRYENEEAVDDSQLPKDRFSAERLKGVDSTLKIQPAELGDSAVYLCASSLEREGRLGSYEQYFGPGTRLTVT.

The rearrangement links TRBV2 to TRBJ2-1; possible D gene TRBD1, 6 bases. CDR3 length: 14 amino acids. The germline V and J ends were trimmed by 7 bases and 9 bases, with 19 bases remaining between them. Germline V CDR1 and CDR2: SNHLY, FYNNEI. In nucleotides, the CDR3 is TGTGCCAGCACTGAGGGGACACCTCTAGGTGAGCAGTTCTTC. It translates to CASTEGTPLGEQFF.

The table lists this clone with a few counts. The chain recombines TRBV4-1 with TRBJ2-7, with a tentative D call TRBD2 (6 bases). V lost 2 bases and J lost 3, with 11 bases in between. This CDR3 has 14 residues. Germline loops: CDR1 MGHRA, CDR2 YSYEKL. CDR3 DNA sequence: TGCGCCAGCAGCCAACTAGCGCCGATCTACGAGCAGTACTTC. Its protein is CASSQLAPIYEQYF.

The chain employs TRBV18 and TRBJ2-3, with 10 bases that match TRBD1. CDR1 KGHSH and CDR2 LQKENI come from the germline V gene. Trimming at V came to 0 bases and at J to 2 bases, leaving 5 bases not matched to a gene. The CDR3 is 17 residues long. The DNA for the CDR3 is TGTGCCAGCTCACCACCGCTGGACAGGGGGGACACAGATACGCAGTATTTT. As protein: CASSPPLDRGDTDTQYF. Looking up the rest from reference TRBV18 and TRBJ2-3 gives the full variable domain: NAGVMQNPRHLVRRRGQEARLRCSPMKGHSHVYWYRQLPEEGLKFMVYLQKENIIDESGMPKERFSAEFPKEGPSILRIQQVVRGDSAAYFCASSPPLDRGDTDTQYFGPGTRLTVL.

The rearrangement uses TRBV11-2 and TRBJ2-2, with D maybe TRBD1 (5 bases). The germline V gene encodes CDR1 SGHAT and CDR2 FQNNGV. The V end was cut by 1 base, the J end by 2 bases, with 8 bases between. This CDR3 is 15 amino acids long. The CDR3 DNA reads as TGTGCCAGCAGCTTAGTAGGGGCCAACACCGGGGAGCTGTTTTTT. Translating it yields CASSLVGANTGELFF.

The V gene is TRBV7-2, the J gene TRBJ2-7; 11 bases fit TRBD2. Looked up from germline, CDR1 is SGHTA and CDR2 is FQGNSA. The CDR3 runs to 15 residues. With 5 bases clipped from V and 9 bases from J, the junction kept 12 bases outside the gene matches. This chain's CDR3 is CASSPYLAGGPGQYF. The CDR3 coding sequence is TGTGCCAGCAGCCCCTACTTAGCGGGAGGGCCAGGGCAGTACTTC.

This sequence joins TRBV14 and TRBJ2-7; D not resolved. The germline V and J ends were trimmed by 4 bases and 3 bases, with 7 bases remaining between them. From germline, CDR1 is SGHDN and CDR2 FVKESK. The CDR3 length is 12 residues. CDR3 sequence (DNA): TGTGCCAGCAGCCCATCAAACTACGAGCAGTACTTC. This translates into CASSPSNYEQYF.

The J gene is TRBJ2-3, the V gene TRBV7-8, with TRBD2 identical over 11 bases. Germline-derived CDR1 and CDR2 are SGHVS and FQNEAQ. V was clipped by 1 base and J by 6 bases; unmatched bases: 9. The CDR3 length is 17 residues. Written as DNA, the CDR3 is TGTGCCAGCAGCTTAGGGACTAGCGGGCGCCGCGTGGATACGCAGTATTTT. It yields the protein CASSLGTSGRRVDTQYF.

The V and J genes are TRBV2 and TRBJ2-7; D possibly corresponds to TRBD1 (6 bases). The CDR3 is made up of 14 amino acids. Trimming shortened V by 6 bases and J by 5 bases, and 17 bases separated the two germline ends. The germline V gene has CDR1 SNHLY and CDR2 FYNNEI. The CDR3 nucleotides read TGTGCCAGCAGCCCTAGGGAAGGGGGTAACGAGCAGTACTTC. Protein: CASSPREGGNEQYF.

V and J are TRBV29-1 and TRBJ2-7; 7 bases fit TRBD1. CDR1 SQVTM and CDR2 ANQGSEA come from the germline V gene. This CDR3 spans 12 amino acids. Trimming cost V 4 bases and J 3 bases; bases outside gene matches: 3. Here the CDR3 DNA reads TGCAGCGTTGCTGACAGGGACTACGAGCAGTACTTC. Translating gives CSVADRDYEQYF.

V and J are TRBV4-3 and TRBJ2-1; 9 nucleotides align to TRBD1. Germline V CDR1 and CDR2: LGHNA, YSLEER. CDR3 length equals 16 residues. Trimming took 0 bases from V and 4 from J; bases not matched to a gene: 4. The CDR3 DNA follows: TGCGCCAGCAGCCAAGAACTACAGGGGGCATACAATGAGCAGTTCTTC. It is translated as CASSQELQGAYNEQFF.

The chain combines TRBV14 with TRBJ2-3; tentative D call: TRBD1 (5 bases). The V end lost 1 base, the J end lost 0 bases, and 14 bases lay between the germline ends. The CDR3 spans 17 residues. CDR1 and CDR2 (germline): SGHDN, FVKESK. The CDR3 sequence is CASSQAEGAGSTDTQYF. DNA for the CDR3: TGTGCCAGCAGCCAAGCCGAAGGGGCAGGGAGCACAGATACGCAGTATTTT. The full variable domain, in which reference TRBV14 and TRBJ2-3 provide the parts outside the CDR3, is EAGVTQFPSHSVIEKGQTVTLRCDPISGHDNLYWYRRVMGKEIKFLLHFVKESKQDESGMPNNRFLAERTGGTYSTLKVQPAELEDSGVYFCASSQAEGAGSTDTQYFGPGTRLTVL.

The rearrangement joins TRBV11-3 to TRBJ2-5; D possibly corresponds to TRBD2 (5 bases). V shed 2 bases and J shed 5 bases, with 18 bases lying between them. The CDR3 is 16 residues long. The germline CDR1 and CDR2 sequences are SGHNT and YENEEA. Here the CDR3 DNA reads TGTGCCAGCAGCTTAAGCTCGGTACTAGAGGAGGAGACCCAGTACTTC. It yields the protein CASSLSSVLEEETQYF.

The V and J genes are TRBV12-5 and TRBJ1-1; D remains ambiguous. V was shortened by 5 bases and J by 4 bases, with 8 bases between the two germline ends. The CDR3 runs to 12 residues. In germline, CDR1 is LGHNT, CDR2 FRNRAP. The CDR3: CASGLGSTEAFF. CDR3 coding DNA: TGTGCTAGTGGTCTAGGAAGCACTGAAGCTTTCTTT.